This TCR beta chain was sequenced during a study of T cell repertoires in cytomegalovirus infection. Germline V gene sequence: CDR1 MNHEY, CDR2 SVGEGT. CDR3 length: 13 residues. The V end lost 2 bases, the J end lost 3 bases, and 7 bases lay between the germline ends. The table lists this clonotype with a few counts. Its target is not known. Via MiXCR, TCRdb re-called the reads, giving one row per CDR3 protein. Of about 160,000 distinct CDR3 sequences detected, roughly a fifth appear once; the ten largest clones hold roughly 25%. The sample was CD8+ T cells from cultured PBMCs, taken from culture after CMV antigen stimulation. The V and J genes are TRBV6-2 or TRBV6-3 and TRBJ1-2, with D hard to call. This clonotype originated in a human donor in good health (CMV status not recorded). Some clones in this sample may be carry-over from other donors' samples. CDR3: CASSYAAYYGYTF. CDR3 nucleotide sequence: TGTGCCAGCAGTTACGCGGCCTACTATGGCTACACCTTC.